This TCR beta chain was sequenced during a study of T cell clones after liver transplantation. At the level of the study: Graft-donor-reactive sequences were compared with third-party-reactive TCRbeta sequences from pre-transplant mixed lymphocyte reactions. Until 12-24 months post-transplant, subjects got standard immunosuppression and no induction.

Sorting of unstimulated PBMCs yielded separate CD3+CD4+ and CD3+CD8+ fractions. Profiled with immunoSEQ multiplex PCR; TCRdb holds only in-frame clones, not every one. The sample has around 20,000 clones; over 80% are singletons. With 5 bases removed from V and 1 base from J, the gap between germline ends came to 13 bases. Germline CDR1 is SGDLS and CDR2 is YYNGEE. This CDR3 comprises 16 residues. Here the sequenced sample was CD8+ T cells from blood, taken before liver transplant. This sequence was found in a human donor who received a liver transplant. This chain links TRBV9 with TRBJ2-6; D is unresolved. CDR3 region: CASRVSRFSGANVLTF. The CDR3, as DNA: TGTGCCAGCAGAGTCAGCCGGTTTTCTGGGGCCAACGTCCTGACTTTC.